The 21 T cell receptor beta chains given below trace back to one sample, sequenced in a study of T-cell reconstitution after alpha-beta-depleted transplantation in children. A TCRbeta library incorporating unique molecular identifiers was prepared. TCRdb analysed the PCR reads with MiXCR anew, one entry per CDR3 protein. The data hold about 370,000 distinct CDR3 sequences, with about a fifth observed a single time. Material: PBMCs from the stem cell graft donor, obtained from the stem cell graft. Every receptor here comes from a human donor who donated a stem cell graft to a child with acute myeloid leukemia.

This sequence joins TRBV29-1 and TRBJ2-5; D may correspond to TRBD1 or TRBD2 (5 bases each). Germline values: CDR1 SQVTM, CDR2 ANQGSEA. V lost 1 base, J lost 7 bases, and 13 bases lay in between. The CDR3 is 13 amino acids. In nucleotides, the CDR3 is TGCAGCGTTGAAGTAGCAGGGACGGGGACCCAGTACTTC. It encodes CSVEVAGTGTQYF. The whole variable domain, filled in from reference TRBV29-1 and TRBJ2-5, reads SAVISQKPSRDICQRGTSLTIQCQVDSQVTMMFWYRQQPGQSLTLIATANQGSEATYESGFVIDKFPISRPNLTFSTLTVSNMSPEDSSIYLCSVEVAGTGTQYFGPGTRLLVL.

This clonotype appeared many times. The CDR3 nucleotides are TGTGCCAGCAGCCAAGAGCACTGGCGGGGAGTAGCCTACGAGCAGTACTTC. This codes for CASSQEHWRGVAYEQYF. V usage is TRBV4-2 and J usage is TRBJ2-7, with D possibly being TRBD2 (6 bases). V lost 0 bases to trimming and J lost 2 bases, with 17 bases between them. In germline, CDR1 is LGHNA, CDR2 YNFKEQ. This CDR3 is built from 17 residues.

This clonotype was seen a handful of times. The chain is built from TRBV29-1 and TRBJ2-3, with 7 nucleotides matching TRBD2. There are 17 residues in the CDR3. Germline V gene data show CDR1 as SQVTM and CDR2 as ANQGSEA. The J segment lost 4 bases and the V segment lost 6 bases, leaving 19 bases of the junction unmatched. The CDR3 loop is CSVASEWGRAPPDTQYF. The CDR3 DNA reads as TGCAGCGTGGCGTCGGAATGGGGGAGGGCCCCCCCAGATACGCAGTATTTT.

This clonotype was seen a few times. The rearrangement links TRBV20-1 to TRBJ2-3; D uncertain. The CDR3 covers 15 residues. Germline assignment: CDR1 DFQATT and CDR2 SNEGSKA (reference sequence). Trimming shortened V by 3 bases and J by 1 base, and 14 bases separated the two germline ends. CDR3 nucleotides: TGCAGTGCTAGTGGTCTCCCCGTGGGCACAGATACGCAGTATTTT. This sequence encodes CSASGLPVGTDTQYF.

CDR3 in amino acids: CSVERAGVGEKLFF. The DNA for the CDR3 is TGCAGCGTTGAAAGGGCAGGGGTCGGGGAAAAACTGTTTTTT. The J gene is TRBJ1-4, the V gene TRBV29-1; possibly TRBD1 for D (6 bases). The CDR3 length is 14 residues. The V and J ends lost 2 bases and 8 bases respectively, with 15 bases between them. Germline CDR1 is SQVTM and CDR2 is ANQGSEA.

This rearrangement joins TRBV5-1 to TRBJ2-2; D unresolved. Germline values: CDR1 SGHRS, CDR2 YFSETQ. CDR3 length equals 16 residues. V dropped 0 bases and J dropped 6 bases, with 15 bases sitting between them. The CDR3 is CASSLGRPLLSGELFF. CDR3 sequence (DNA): TGCGCCAGCAGCTTGGGGCGGCCCTTACTTTCCGGGGAGCTGTTTTTT.

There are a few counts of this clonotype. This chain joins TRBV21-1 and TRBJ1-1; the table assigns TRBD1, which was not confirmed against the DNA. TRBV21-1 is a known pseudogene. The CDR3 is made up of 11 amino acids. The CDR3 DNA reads TGTGCCAGCAGCAACCGGGGGGTGGCTTTCTTT. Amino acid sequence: CASSNRGVAFF.

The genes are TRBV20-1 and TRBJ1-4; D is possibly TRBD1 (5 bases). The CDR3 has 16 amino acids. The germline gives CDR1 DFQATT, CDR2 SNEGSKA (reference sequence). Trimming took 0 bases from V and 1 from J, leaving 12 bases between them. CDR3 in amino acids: CSARDHMGVTNEKLFF. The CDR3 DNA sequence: TGCAGTGCTAGAGATCATATGGGGGTAACTAATGAAAAACTGTTTTTT.

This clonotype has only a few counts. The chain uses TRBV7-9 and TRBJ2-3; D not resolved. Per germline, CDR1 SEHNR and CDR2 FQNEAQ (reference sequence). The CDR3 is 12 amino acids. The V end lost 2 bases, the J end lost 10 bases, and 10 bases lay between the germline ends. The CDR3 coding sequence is TGTGCCAGCAGCTTATTCTTTATTGCGCAGTATTTT. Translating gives CASSLFFIAQYF.

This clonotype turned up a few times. CDR3 coding DNA: TGTGCCTGGAGTGACCCCAGGGGTAGTTCACCTTCTTACACAGATACGCAGTATTTT. It specifies CAWSDPRGSSPSYTDTQYF. The V call is TRBV30, the J call TRBJ2-3; D possibly corresponds to TRBD1 (6 bases). V shed 1 base and J shed 2 bases, with 25 bases lying between them. Germline V lookup: CDR1 GTSNPN, CDR2 SVGIG (reference sequence). This CDR3 is built from 19 residues.

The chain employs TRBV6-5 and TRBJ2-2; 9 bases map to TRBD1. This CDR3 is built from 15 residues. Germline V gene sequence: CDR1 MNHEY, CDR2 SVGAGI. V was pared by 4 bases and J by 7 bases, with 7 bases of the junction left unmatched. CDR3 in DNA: TGTGCCAGCAGTTCCGTAGACAGGGGGTACGGGGAGCTGTTTTTT. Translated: CASSSVDRGYGELFF.

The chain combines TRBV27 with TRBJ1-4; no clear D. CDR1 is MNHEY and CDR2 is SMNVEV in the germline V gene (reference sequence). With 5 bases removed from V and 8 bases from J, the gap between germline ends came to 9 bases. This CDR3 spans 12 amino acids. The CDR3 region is CASSTRREKLFF. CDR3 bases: TGTGCCAGCAGTACTAGGAGGGAAAAACTGTTTTTT. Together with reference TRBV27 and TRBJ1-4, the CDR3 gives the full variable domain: EAQVTQNPRYLITVTGKKLTVTCSQNMNHEYMSWYRQDPGLGLRQIYYSMNVEVTDKGDVPEGYKVSRKEKRNFPLILESPSPNQTSLYFCASSTRREKLFFGSGTQLSVL.

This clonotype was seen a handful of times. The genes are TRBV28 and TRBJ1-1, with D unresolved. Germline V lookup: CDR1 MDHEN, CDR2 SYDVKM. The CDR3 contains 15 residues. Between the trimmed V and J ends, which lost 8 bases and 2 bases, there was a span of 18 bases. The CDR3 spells CASPPRAVSNTEAFF. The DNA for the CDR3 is TGTGCCAGCCCCCCTCGGGCGGTAAGCAACACTGAAGCTTTCTTT.

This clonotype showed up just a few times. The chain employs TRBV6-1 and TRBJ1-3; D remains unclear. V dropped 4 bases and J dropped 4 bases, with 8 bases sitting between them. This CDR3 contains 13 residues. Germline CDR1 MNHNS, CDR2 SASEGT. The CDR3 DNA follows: TGTGCCAGCAGTGGAGAACTGGGAAACACCATATATTTT. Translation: CASSGELGNTIYF.

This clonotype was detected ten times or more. The CDR3 DNA follows: TGTGCCAGCAGTGACGAACAGCACAATGAGCAGTTCTTC. This gives the protein CASSDEQHNEQFF. The rearrangement uses TRBV6-1 and TRBJ2-1, with unresolved D. The CDR3 totals 13 residues. Germline V CDR1 and CDR2: MNHNS, SASEGT. V lost 3 bases, J lost 5 bases, and 8 bases lay in between.

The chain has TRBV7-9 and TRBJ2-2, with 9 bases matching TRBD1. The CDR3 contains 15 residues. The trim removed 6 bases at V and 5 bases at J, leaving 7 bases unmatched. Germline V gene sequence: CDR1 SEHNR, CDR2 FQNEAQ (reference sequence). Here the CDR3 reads CASRPGTGQTGELFF. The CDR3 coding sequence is TGTGCCAGCAGACCGGGGACAGGGCAAACCGGGGAGCTGTTTTTT.

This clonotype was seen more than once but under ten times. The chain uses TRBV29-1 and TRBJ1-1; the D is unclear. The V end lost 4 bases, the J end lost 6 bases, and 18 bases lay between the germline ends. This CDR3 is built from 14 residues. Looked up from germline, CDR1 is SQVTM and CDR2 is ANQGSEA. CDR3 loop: CSVAPQKEDAEAFF. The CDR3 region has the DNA TGCAGCGTTGCCCCTCAAAAGGAGGACGCTGAAGCTTTCTTT.

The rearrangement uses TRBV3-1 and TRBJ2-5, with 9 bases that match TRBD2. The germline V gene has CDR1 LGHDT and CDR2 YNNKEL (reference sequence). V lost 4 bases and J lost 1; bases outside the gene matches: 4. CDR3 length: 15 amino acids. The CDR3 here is CASSRLAGIQETQYF. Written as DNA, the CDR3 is TGTGCCAGCAGCCGGCTAGCGGGAATCCAAGAGACCCAGTACTTC.

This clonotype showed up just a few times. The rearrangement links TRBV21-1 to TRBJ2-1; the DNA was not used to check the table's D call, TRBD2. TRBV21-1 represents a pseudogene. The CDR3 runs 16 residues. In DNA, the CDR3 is TGTGCCAGCAGCAAAGTAGGGCAGGTAACGTACAATGAGCAGTTCTTC. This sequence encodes CASSKVGQVTYNEQFF.

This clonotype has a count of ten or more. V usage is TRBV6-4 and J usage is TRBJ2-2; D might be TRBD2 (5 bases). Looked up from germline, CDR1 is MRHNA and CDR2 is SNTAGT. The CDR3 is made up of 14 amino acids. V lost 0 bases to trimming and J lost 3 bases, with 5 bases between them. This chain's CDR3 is CASSDSGDTGELFF. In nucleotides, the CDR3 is TGTGCCAGCAGTGACTCGGGAGACACCGGGGAGCTGTTTTTT.

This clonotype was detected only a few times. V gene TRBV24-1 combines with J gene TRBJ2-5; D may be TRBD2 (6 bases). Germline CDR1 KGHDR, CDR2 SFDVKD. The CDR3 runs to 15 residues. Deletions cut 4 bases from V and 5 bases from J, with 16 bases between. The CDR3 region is CATSEAPGASETQYF. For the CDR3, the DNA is TGTGCCACCAGTGAGGCCCCGGGAGCCTCGGAGACCCAGTACTTC.